This record looks at one T cell receptor beta chain sequence and its context. The antigen is not known. V shed 6 bases, J shed 2 bases, and the junction held 8 bases outside the gene matches. Per the germline V gene, CDR1 is SNHLY and CDR2 is FYNNEI. The CDR3 extends over 15 amino acids. This entry is derived from a study of T cell responses to AZD1222 COVID-19 vaccine. Findings of the study overall: Repertoires were collected only later (after the peak T cell response had occurred). Females outnumbered males among donors, who were mostly white British; clonal diversity was possibly underestimated. Spike regions recognized by vaccine-associated CD4 TCRs spanned the protein, led by 160-218 and 743-854. A reported finding is that nearly half of spike-specific TCRs target unmutated variant regions.

Clones were sequenced by immunoSEQ multiplex PCR, and TCRdb holds only the in-frame ones, with some missing. The sample carries 130,000 or so clones, 90% recorded once. The source material was peripheral blood, sampled on day 0 of AZD1222 vaccination. This TCR was recovered from an adult in good health. The V and J genes are TRBV2 and TRBJ2-5, with TRBD2 matching 8 bases. This CDR3 is CASSRSGTRQETQYF. The DNA for the CDR3 is TGTGCCAGCAGCCGGTCAGGGACTAGGCAAGAGACCCAGTACTTC.